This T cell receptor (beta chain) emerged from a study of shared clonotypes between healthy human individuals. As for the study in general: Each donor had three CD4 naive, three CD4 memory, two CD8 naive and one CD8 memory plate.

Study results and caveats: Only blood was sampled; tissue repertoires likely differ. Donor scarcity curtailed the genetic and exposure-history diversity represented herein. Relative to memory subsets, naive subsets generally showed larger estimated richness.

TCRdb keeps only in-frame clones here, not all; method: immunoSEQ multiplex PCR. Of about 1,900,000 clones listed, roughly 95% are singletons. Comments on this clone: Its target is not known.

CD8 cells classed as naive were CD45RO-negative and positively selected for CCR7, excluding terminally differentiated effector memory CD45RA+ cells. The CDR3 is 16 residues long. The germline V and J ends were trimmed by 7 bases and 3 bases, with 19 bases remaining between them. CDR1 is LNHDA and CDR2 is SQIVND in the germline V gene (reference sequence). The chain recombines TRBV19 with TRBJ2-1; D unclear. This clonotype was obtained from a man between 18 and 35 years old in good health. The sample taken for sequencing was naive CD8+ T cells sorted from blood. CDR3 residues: CASTKLGSDFYNEQFF. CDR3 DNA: TGTGCCAGTACCAAGTTGGGGTCGGATTTCTACAATGAGCAGTTCTTC. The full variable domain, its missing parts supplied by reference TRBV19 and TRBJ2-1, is DGGITQSPKYLFRKEGQNVTLSCEQNLNHDAMYWYRQDPGQGLRLIYYSQIVNDFQKGDIAEGYSVSREKKESFPLTVTSAQKNPTAFYLCASTKLGSDFYNEQFFGPGTRLTVL.